This is a list of T cell receptor beta chains from one sample in a study of tumor-infiltrating lymphocytes in primary liver carcinoma. TCRdb re-derived calls from the multiplex PCR reads in MiXCR, one entry per CDR3 protein. The data show fewer than 250,000 distinct CDR3 sequences, almost 65% seen once. The specimen sequenced was peripheral blood. These receptors came from a woman aged 55-69 years with primary liver carcinoma and hepatitis B virus infection. The CDR3 runs from the conserved cysteine through the conserved F or W. A D gene is named only where the DNA matches it firmly. Clone size is not always given. Where it is, it says once, few, many or a class for expanded clones.

D	V	size	J	DNA	CDR3
.	TRBV11-2	.	TRBJ2-2	TGTGCCAGCAGCTTAGACAGGCTGTCTAACACCGGGGAACGGTTTTTT	CASSLDRLSNTGERFF
TRBD1	TRBV4-1	.	TRBJ1-2	TGCGCCAGCAGGGTAAGGGACAGTTCAGACTATGGCCACACCTTC	CASRVRDSSDYGHTF
TRBD1	TRBV4-1	.	TRBJ1-2	TGCGCCAACAGCCGGGAGGACAGGGGCTATGGCTACACCTTC	CANSREDRGYGYTF
.	TRBV6-5	.	TRBJ1-6	TGTGCCAGCAGTCGGTACTATAATTCACCCCTCCACTTT	CASSRYYNSPLHF
.	TRBV6-5	many	TRBJ2-7	TGTGCCAGCCGAGGGAGCTCCTACGAGCAGTACTTC	CASRGSSYEQYF
.	TRBV11-2	.	TRBJ2-1	TGTGCTATCAGCTTAGATGGCTTGTACAATGAGCAGTTCTTC	CAISLDGLYNEQFF
.	TRBV11-2	once	TRBJ2-4	TGTGTCATCAGCTCGCTCCCCCCGGGGCGCTTAGGGCACATTCAGTACTTC	CVISSLPPGRLGHIQYF
TRBD2	TRBV28	many	TRBJ2-7	TGTGCCAGCAGCGAACCCGGGACTAGCACCCTCGAGCAGTACTTC	CASSEPGTSTLEQYF
TRBD1	TRBV12-3/TRBV12-4	few	TRBJ2-7	TGTGCCAGCAAGCTGACAGGGGAACCTTACGAGCAGTACTTC	CASKLTGEPYEQYF
TRBD1	TRBV28	.	TRBJ1-6	TGTGCCAGCAGGTGGACAGGACCGGATTCACCCCTCCTCTTT	CASRWTGPDSPLLF
TRBD1	TRBV14	.	TRBJ2-1	TGTGCCAGCAGCCAAGGGCAGGGGGCGTACAATGAGCAGTTCTTC	CASSQGQGAYNEQFF
TRBD1	TRBV5-1	.	TRBJ2-2	TGCGCCAGCAGGCAGGGGGCCACCGGGGAGCTGTTTTTT	CASRQGATGELFF
TRBD1	TRBV12-3/TRBV12-4	many	TRBJ1-1	TGTGCCAGCAGTTCTACCGACAGGGTGAACACTGAAGCTTTCTTT	CASSSTDRVNTEAFF
.	TRBV29-1	.	TRBJ2-7	TGCAGCGGTGGGGCCAGGGAACAAGCGGAGCCCTACGAGCAGTACTTC	CSGGAREQAEPYEQYF
.	TRBV11-2	.	TRBJ1-2	TGTGTCAGCAGCCCAGGGGCAGATTACTATGGCTACACCTTC	CVSSPGADYYGYTF
.	TRBV5-4	few	TRBJ2-3	TGTGCCAGCAGCAAACAGGGTGGAGATACGCAGTATTTT	CASSKQGGDTQYF
.	TRBV28	.	TRBJ1-1	TGTGCCAGCAGTTGGACAAGGTCGGGCACTGAAGCTTTCTTT	CASSWTRSGTEAFF
.	TRBV10-2	.	TRBJ2-3	TGCGCCAGCGCTCTAGCGGATACGCAGTATTTT	CASALADTQYF
.	TRBV7-8	many	TRBJ2-1	TGTGCCAGCAGCCCGGGCTCCTACAATGAGCAGTTCTTC	CASSPGSYNEQFF
TRBD2	TRBV11-2	.	TRBJ2-1	TGTGCCAGCAGCTTACCGTGGGCTAGCGGGAGGCCCCGACCGAGCTCCTACAATGAGCAGTTCTTC	CASSLPWASGRPRPSSYNEQFF
.	TRBV6-2/TRBV6-3	.	TRBJ2-7	TGTGCCAGCAGCCGCGTGGCTGCCTCCTACGAGCAGTACTTC	CASSRVAASYEQYF
.	TRBV29-1	many	TRBJ2-2	TGCAGTGCGATTTTTAGTGCCACCGGGGAGCTGTTTTTT	CSAIFSATGELFF
.	TRBV11-2	.	TRBJ2-3	TGTGCCAGCAGCTTGACCAACGGCTTACTTCTCACAGATACGCAGTATTTT	CASSLTNGLLLTDTQYF
.	TRBV19	.	TRBJ1-2	TGTGCCAGTAGTACCCCGGGACGGTCCTATGGCTACACCTTC	CASSTPGRSYGYTF
.	TRBV30	few	TRBJ1-2	TGTGCCTGGAGTAGAATTCTGGGGGGCTACACCTTC	CAWSRILGGYTF
.	TRBV30	.	TRBJ1-4	TGTGCTTGGGGTGTACTTGGGACCCATGAAAAACTGTTTTTT	CAWGVLGTHEKLFF
.	TRBV4-1	.	TRBJ1-2	TGCCCCAGCAGCCAAGTCTACAGCCCAGTCTTC	CPSSQVYSPVF
TRBD1	TRBV6-5	few	TRBJ1-5	TGTGCCAGCAGTTCCAGCCGACAGGGCAACGGACAGCCCCAGCATTTT	CASSSSRQGNGQPQHF
.	TRBV5-5	.	TRBJ1-3	TGTGCCAGCAGCTTGGGGCCCTCAAAATCCTCTGGAAACACCATATATTTT	CASSLGPSKSSGNTIYF
TRBD1	TRBV20-1	.	TRBJ1-1	TGCAGTGCTAGAGTCCCGGGACAGGGGGGCACTGAAGCTTTCTTT	CSARVPGQGGTEAFF
.	TRBV28	.	TRBJ2-1	TGTGCCAGCAGTTCGGTAGCCACCGGGCAGTTCTTC	CASSSVATGQFF
TRBD2	TRBV4-1	.	TRBJ2-1	TGCGCCAGCTGCCATCCGGGACTAGCTTCGAATGAACAGTTCTTC	CASCHPGLASNEQFF
.	TRBV12-3/TRBV12-4	.	TRBJ1-5	TGTGGCAGCAGTTTAGGTCAGCCCCAACATTTT	CGSSLGQPQHF
.	TRBV7-2	few	TRBJ2-7	TGTGCCAGCAGCGTAGCGGTGAGCTCCTACGAGCAGTACTTC	CASSVAVSSYEQYF
.	TRBV28	.	TRBJ2-3	TGTGCCAGCAGTTTGAGGCAGGGTTTCACAGATAGGCAGTATTTT	CASSLRQGFTDRQYF
.	TRBV11-2	.	TRBJ2-3	TGTGCCAGCAGCTTAGTACCCGGCGCTGCAGATACGCAGTATTTT	CASSLVPGAADTQYF
TRBD1	TRBV5-1	.	TRBJ1-1	TGCGCCAGCAGCTCGCGGGACAGGCTGGTGAACACTGAAGCTTTCTTT	CASSSRDRLVNTEAFF
TRBD2	TRBV28	.	TRBJ2-7	TGTGCCACCCTGGGACTAGCGGGAGGGTACGAGCAGTACTTC	CATLGLAGGYEQYF
.	TRBV11-2	once	TRBJ1-4	TGTGCCAGCAGCCACACGATAGAGGCTAATGAAAAACTGTTTTTT	CASSHTIEANEKLFF
.	TRBV28	few	TRBJ2-2	TGTGCCAGCAGTTTACGGGAACGCGGGGAGCTGTTTTTT	CASSLRERGELFF
TRBD1	TRBV7-9	many	TRBJ2-7	TGTGCCAGCAGCCAGGGGGAATCCTACGAGCAGTACTTC	CASSQGESYEQYF
TRBD1	TRBV28	.	TRBJ1-5	TGTGCCAGCAGCCACATGACATGTACAGGGGGAGCTAGGGAGCATTTT	CASSHMTCTGGAREHF
TRBD1	TRBV11-3	.	TRBJ1-1	TGTGCCAGCAGATCAGGACAGGTCGGGGACACTGAAGCTTTTTTT	CASRSGQVGDTEAFF